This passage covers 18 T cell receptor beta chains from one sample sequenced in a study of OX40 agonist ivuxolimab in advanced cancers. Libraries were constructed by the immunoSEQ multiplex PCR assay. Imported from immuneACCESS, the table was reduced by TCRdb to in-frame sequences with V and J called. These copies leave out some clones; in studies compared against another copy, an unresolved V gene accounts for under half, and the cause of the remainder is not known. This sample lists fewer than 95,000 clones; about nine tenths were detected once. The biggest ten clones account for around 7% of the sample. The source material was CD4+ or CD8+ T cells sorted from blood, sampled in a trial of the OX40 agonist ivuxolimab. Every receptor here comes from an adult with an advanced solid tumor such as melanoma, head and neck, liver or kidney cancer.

CDR3 region: CASSQEGAPYEQYF. The CDR3 nucleotides are TGTGCCAGCAGCCAAGAAGGGGCTCCTTACGAGCAGTACTTC. The chain links TRBV14 to TRBJ2-7, with D tentatively TRBD1 (5 bases). The CDR3 sequence is 14 residues long. Germline CDR1 SGHDN, CDR2 FVKESK. The germline V and J ends were trimmed by 0 bases and 4 bases, with 10 bases remaining between them.

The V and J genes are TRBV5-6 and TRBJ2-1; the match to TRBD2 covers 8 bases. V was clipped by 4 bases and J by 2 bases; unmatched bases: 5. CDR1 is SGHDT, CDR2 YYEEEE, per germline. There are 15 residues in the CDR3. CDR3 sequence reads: CASSRRGLAYNEQFF. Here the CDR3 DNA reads TGTGCCAGCAGCCGGAGGGGACTAGCCTACAATGAGCAGTTCTTC.

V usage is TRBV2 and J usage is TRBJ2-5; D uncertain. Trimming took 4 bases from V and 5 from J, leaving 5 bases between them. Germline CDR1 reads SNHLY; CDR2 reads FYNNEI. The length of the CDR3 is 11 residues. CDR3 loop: CASSVHETQYF. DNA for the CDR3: TGTGCCAGCAGTGTCCACGAGACCCAGTACTTC.

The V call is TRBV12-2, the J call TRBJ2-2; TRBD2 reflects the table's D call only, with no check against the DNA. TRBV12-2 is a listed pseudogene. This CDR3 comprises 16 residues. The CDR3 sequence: CASRSPGGRNTGELFF. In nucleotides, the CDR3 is TGTGCAAGTCGCTCCCCCGGGGGACGAAACACCGGGGAGCTGTTTTTT.

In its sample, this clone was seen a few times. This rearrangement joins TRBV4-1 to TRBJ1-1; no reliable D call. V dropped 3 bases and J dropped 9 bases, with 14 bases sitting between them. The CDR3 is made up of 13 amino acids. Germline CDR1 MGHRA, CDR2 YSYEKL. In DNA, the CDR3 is TGCGCCAGCAGCCAGGCAAACGGACTACAAGCTTTCTTT. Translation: CASSQANGLQAFF.

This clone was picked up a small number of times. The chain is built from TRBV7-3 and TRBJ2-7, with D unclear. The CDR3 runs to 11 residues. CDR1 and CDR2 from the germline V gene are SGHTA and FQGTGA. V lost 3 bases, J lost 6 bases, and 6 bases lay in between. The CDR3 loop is CASSLEPEQYF. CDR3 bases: TGTGCCAGCAGCTTGGAGCCCGAGCAGTACTTC.

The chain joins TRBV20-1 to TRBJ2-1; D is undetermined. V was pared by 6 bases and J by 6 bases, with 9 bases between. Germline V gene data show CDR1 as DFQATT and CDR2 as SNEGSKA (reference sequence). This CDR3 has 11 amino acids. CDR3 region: CSAQQGNEQFF. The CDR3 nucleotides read TGCAGTGCGCAGCAAGGCAATGAGCAGTTCTTC.

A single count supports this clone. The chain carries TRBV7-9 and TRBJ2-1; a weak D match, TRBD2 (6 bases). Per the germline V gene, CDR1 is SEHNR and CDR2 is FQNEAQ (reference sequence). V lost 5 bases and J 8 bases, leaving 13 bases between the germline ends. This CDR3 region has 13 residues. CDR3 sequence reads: CASSQGWGDEQFF. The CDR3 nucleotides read TGTGCCAGCAGCCAAGGGTGGGGGGATGAGCAGTTCTTC.

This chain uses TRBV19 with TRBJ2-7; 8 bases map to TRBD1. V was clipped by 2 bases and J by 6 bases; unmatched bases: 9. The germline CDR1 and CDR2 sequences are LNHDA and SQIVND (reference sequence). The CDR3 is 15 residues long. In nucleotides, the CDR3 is TGTGCCAGTAGTATAACCGGGACAGGAGTACTCGAGCAGTACTTC. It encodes CASSITGTGVLEQYF.

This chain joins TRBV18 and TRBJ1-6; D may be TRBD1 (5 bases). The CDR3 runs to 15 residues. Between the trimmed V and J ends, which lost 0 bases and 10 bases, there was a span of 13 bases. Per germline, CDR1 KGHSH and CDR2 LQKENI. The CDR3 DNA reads TGTGCCAGCTCACCACCCGGGACGGGAGGCTCACCCCTCCACTTT. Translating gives CASSPPGTGGSPLHF.

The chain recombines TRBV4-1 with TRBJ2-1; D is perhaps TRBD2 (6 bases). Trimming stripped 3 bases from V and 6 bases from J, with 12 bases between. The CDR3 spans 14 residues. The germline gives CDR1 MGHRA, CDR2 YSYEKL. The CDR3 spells CASSHYTSSNEQFF. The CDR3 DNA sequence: TGCGCCAGCAGCCACTACACTAGCTCCAATGAGCAGTTCTTC.

The CDR3 coding sequence is TGTGCCAGCAGTCCACAGGGGGGCACTGAAGCTTTCTTT. Encoded protein: CASSPQGGTEAFF. The rearrangement links TRBV28 to TRBJ1-1, with 8 bases lining up with TRBD1. CDR3 length: 13 amino acids. Germline V gives CDR1 MDHEN, CDR2 SYDVKM. V shed 5 bases and J 4 bases; nucleotides not matched to a gene: 3.

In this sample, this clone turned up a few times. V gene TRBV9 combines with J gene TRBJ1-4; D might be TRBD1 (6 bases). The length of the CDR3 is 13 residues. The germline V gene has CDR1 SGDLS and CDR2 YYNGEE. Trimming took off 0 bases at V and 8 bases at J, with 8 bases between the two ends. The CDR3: CASSVAQGEKLFF. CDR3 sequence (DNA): TGTGCCAGCAGCGTAGCACAGGGCGAAAAACTGTTTTTT.

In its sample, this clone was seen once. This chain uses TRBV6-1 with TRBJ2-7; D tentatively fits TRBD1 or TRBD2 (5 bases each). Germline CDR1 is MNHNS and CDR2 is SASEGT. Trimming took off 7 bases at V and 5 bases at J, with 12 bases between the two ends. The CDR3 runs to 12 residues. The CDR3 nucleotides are TGTGCCAGCACCATCGGGGCTCACGAGCAGTACTTC. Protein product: CASTIGAHEQYF.

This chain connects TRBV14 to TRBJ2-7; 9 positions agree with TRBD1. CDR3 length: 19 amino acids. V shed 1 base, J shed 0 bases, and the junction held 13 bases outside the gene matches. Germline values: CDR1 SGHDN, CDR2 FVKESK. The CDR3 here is CASSQVGRYRDRDSYEQYF. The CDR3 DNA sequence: TGTGCCAGCAGCCAAGTCGGCCGCTACCGGGACAGGGACTCCTACGAGCAGTACTTC.

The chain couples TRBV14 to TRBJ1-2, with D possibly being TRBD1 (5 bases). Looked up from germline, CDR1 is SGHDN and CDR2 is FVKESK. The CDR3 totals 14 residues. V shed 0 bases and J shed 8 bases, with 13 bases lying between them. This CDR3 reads CASSQDWGGSGYTF. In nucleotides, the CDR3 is TGTGCCAGCAGCCAAGATTGGGGGGGGAGCGGCTACACCTTC.

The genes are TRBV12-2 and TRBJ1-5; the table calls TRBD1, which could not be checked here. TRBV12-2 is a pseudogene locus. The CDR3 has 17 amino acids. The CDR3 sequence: CASRLETAGTSYQPQHF. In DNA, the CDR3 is TGTGCAAGTCGCTTAGAAACCGCCGGGACATCCTATCAGCCCCAGCATTTT.

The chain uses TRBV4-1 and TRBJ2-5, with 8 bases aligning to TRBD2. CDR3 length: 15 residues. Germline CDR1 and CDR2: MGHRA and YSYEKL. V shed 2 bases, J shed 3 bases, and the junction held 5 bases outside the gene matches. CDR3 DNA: TGCGCCAGCAGCCAAATTATACTAGCGGAAGAGACCCAGTACTTC. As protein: CASSQIILAEETQYF.